This T cell receptor beta chain derives from a study of blood T cell repertoires in COVID-19 (dated by TCRdb to the early 2020s). Some background on the complete study: The collaborator samples originated in the United States, Italy and Spain and spanned the acute and convalescent phases of COVID-19. Where available, HLA class I and class II types were obtained from metadata supplied by the sample provider rather than from assay-based typing. The samples were drawn from the first 160 participants of the ongoing ImmuneRACE study and from 1,254 subjects provided by 6 global collaborators. Deeply sampled blood TCRbeta repertoires from subjects exposed to, actively infected with, or recovered from COVID-19 were included in the dataset. Nearly every sample came with metadata listing a de-identified subject ID, COVID-19 status, age in years and sex. The repertoires were released in a freely available public database intended as a resource for research on the immune response to SARS-CoV-2. The prospective study material was composed of cDNA or gDNA derived from T cells, B-cell-depleted T cells, or PBMCs. General conclusions and limits of the study: The amount of clinical and demographic metadata varied by source and participant and was provided uncurated.

Each collaborating institution followed its own protocols to collect whole blood in K2EDTA tubes. For TCRbeta analysis, collaborator samples were shipped as frozen whole blood, as isolated PBMCs, or as DNA extracted from either sample type. CDR1 and CDR2 are read off the germline V gene as SGDLS and YYNGEE. The CDR3 numbers 16 residues from cysteine through phenylalanine. Only CDR3 DNA is held: 48 bases, read in frame from base 1. Relative to germline, V is 0 bases shorter and J is 5 bases shorter, with 16 bases between their ends. Turning to this clone: Its antigen remains undetermined. Nothing much larger sits one base from this clone, and base qualities are not available.

The immunoSEQ Assay, a bias-controlled multiplex PCR, was used to amplify TCRbeta CDR3 regions from genomic DNA. In the source study's methods: Within the assay, amplification of reference gene primers was used to estimate how many nucleated cells each sample contained. Sequence reads were collapsed and filtered to measure the absolute abundance of every unique TCRbeta CDR3 rearrangement. For each sample, productive Simpson clonality was calculated as the square root of Simpson's diversity index over productive rearrangements. What TCRdb holds here is the immuneACCESS table cut down to in-frame rearrangements. Part of the clones is not present; checked against another copy, under half of the missing clones reflect an unresolved V gene, and the others are unexplained. D and trimming come from the DNA, and the V and J calls and clone size come from that table. This sample lists about 170,000 clones; about 83% were detected once. The ten largest clones take up 7% to 10% of the sample.

The sample comprised peripheral blood. The receptor comes from a man aged 55 to 70 with acute or convalescent COVID-19. Here the chain combines TRBV9 and TRBJ2-3, with a tentative D gene TRBD2 over 6 matching bases. The nucleotide sequence reads TGTGCCAGCAGCGTAGCTACACGGGACTCTGGAGATACGCAGTATTTT. Translated, this is CASSVATRDSGDTQYF.